This is a list of T cell receptor beta chains from one sample in a study of spatial heterogeneity in lung cancer. TCRdb reprocessed the 5' RACE reads with MiXCR, giving one entry per CDR3 protein. The sample consists of 6,900 or so distinct CDR3 sequences, around 4.3% of them appearing once. The material was normal lung tissue next to the tumor, obtained at surgery. The source of these receptors is a female donor with early-stage non-small cell lung cancer. Both conserved end residues are part of each CDR3. Fields, in order: D gene, clone size, V gene, J gene, CDR3 protein, CDR3 DNA. A D gene is named only where the DNA matches it firmly. Rows give clone size only sometimes, using once, few, many, or a class for an expanded clone.

>.|medium-sized|TRBV7-3|TRBJ2-2
CASSLSRQEGLFF
TGTGCCAGCAGCTTGAGTCGGCAGGAAGGGCTGTTTTTT
>.|medium-sized|TRBV28|TRBJ2-6
CASSSNPGNVLTF
TGTGCCAGCAGTTCCAACCCAGGCAACGTCCTGACTTTC
>TRBD1|many|TRBV6-1|TRBJ1-1
CASSERDRGNTEAFF
TGTGCCAGCAGTGAAAGGGACAGGGGGAACACTGAAGCTTTCTTT
>TRBD2|many|TRBV5-6|TRBJ2-1
CASSLWEGLLYNEQFF
TGTGCCAGCAGCTTGTGGGAGGGTTTACTCTACAATGAGCAGTTCTTC
>.|many|TRBV29-1|TRBJ1-2
CSVAPVTGTSGYTF
TGCAGCGTTGCACCCGTCACCGGGACATCTGGCTACACCTTC
>TRBD1|many|TRBV9|TRBJ1-2
CASSGGQGYYGYTF
TGTGCCAGCAGCGGGGGACAGGGGTACTATGGCTACACCTTC
>.|many|TRBV10-1|TRBJ1-2
CASSEPGGYGYTF
TGCGCCAGCAGTGAGCCGGGAGGATATGGCTACACCTTC
>TRBD2|many|TRBV20-1|TRBJ2-3
CSAPPGGGPTDTQYF
TGCAGTGCTCCTCCTGGGGGGGGTCCGACAGATACGCAGTATTTT
>TRBD1|many|TRBV19|TRBJ1-2
CASSIPGGVRYTF
TGTGCCAGTAGTATCCCAGGGGGTGTGCGGTACACCTTC
>TRBD2|many|TRBV5-5|TRBJ2-2
CASSWDYGQAGELFF
TGTGCCAGCAGCTGGGACTATGGCCAGGCCGGGGAGCTGTTTTTT
>TRBD1|medium-sized|TRBV27|TRBJ2-5
CASTPTGKETQYF
TGTGCCAGCACCCCGACAGGGAAAGAGACCCAGTACTTC
>TRBD2|many|TRBV24-1|TRBJ2-2
CATRAAGLAGAQTGELFF
TGTGCCACCAGGGCCGCGGGACTAGCGGGGGCTCAAACCGGGGAGCTGTTTTTT
>.|many|TRBV5-1|TRBJ1-1
CASSVDGNTEAFF
TGCGCCAGCAGCGTAGACGGGAACACTGAAGCTTTCTTT
>TRBD1|medium-sized|TRBV10-2|TRBJ1-2
CASSQGADGYTF
TGCGCCAGCAGTCAGGGGGCCGATGGCTACACCTTC
>.|many|TRBV6-1|TRBJ1-1
CASSEALRGGMNTEAFF
TGTGCCAGCAGTGAAGCGCTCAGGGGCGGAATGAACACTGAAGCTTTCTTT
>.|many|TRBV27|TRBJ1-6
CASSQLATGVVYSPLHF
TGTGCCAGCAGCCAACTAGCGACAGGTGTTGTGTATTCACCCCTCCACTTT
>.|.|TRBV18|TRBJ1-3
CASSPSTGSSGNTIYF
TGTGCCAGCTCACCAAGCACAGGGAGCTCTGGAAACACCATATATTTT
>TRBD1|medium-sized|TRBV5-1|TRBJ2-2
CASSTTGMGTGELFF
TGCGCCAGCAGCACGACAGGGATGGGGACCGGGGAGCTGTTTTTT
>.|medium-sized|TRBV9|TRBJ2-6
CASSALWGTGANVLTF
TGTGCCAGCAGCGCCCTGTGGGGAACTGGGGCCAACGTCCTGACTTTC
>.|many|TRBV6-2/TRBV6-3|TRBJ2-7
CASIGGTANYEQYF
TGTGCCAGCATTGGGGGGACAGCCAACTACGAGCAGTACTTC
>.|medium-sized|TRBV10-3|TRBJ1-1
CAISSRDGREDTEAFF
TGTGCCATCAGCTCCCGGGACGGGCGGGAGGACACTGAAGCTTTCTTT